This TCR beta chain stems from a study of T-cell reconstitution after alpha-beta-depleted transplantation in children (dated by TCRdb to the mid-2010s). Study-level background: T-cell immune reconstitution after TCRalphabeta/CD19-depleted allogeneic hematopoietic cell transplantation in children was quantitatively tracked in the study by means of TCR repertoire profiling.

The library relied on PCR. Instrument on record: Illumina HiSeq 2500. To normalize quantification of the TCRbeta repertoire, the TCR libraries were built with molecular barcoding that relied on unique molecular identifiers. Through fastp at Q25 and MiXCR, TCRdb rebuilt clones from the public reads, retaining in-frame beta chains. Rows are combined by CDR3 protein, so each entry shows the most common genes and DNA. For this sample there are about 500,000 distinct CDR3 sequences; about 31% appear just once. The ten largest clones represent more than 2% of the sample. A note on this clonotype: Its antigen is still unknown. Within one base of it there is no much larger clone, and no base qualities were kept.

V loses 5 bases at its end and J loses 5 bases; junction bases beyond the gene matches: 9. The CDR3 covers 15 residues, taking in both the cysteine and the phenylalanine. CDR3 DNA only is kept here, 45 bases in frame from base 1. Per the germline V gene, MNHNS is the CDR1 and SASEGT is the CDR2. The chain employs TRBV6-1 and TRBJ2-1; 7 bases in between match TRBD1. This clonotype was obtained from a human donor who donated a stem cell graft to a child with aplastic anemia. The source was PBMCs from the stem cell graft donor, collected from the stem cell graft. The CDR3 region reads CASSLETGRDNEQFF. The DNA sequence is as follows: TGTGCCAGCAGTCTTGAGACAGGGCGCGACAATGAGCAGTTCTTC.